Described below is a single T cell receptor (beta chain) sequence and its context. Its specificity is not known. Looked up from germline, CDR1 is SGHNT and CDR2 is YENEEA. This CDR3 spans 15 amino acids. Trimming removed 0 bases from V and 0 bases from J, with 6 bases in between. Using immunoSEQ multiplex PCR, the repertoire was profiled, and TCRdb retains in-frame clones only, with some absent. There are about 39,000 clones in the sample; 90% to 95% occur only once, and less than 0.25% lies in the top ten. These data come from a study of graft-versus-host responses after intestinal transplantation. Across the whole study: Recipients underwent multivisceral, liver-intestinal, or isolated intestinal transplants. Anti-thymocyte globulin induction was given to all recipients, followed by tacrolimus and steroids for 2 to 3 years. Study-wide findings and caveats: Graft-versus-host to host-versus-graft clonal ratios in allografts were high in patients with graft-donor T cell macrochimerism. GvH clones appeared in recipient marrow, some first in ileum or blood.

V gene TRBV11-3 combines with J gene TRBJ2-1; D could derive from TRBD1 or TRBD2 (5 bases each). The sequence was obtained from a human donor who was the organ donor for an intestinal transplant. This specimen consisted of unstimulated CD8+ T cells sorted from spleen or lymph node cells, obtained before transplant. DNA for the CDR3: TGTGCCAGCAGCTTAGAGGGGGACTCCTACAATGAGCAGTTCTTC. It yields the protein CASSLEGDSYNEQFF.